Each of the 19 T cell receptor beta chains below was sequenced from the same sample in a study of blood T cell repertoires in COVID-19. Sequenced by immunoSEQ multiplex PCR; TCRdb stores in-frame clones only, minus some. The table shows tens of thousands of clones, with more than 70% occurring only once. Sequenced sample: peripheral blood. These TCRs come from a woman in her seventies with acute or convalescent COVID-19.

The V gene is TRBV7-2, the J gene TRBJ2-5, with 8 bases that match TRBD2. CDR1 and CDR2 (germline): SGHTA, FQGNSA. V lost 6 bases and J lost 2; bases outside the gene matches: 11. The CDR3 has 16 amino acids. Written as DNA, the CDR3 is TGTGCCAGCAGTAGAGGACTAGCCGAGATACAAGAGACCCAGTACTTC. Protein product: CASSRGLAEIQETQYF.

The chain combines TRBV15 with TRBJ2-5, with 9 nucleotides matching TRBD1. Germline V gene data show CDR1 as LNHNV and CDR2 as YYDKDF (reference sequence). V lost 3 bases and J lost 2; bases outside the gene matches: 4. This CDR3 is 15 amino acids long. CDR3 bases: TGTGCCACCAGCAGCTTACAGGGGGCGCAAGAGACCCAGTACTTC. It translates to CATSSLQGAQETQYF. The whole variable domain, filled in from reference TRBV15 and TRBJ2-5, reads DAMVIQNPRYQVTQFGKPVTLSCSQTLNHNVMYWYQQKSSQAPKLLFHYYDKDFNNEADTPDNFQSRRPNTSFCFLDIRSPGLGDTAMYLCATSSLQGAQETQYFGPGTRLLVL.

The chain has TRBV28 and TRBJ1-5; 7 bases align to TRBD1. Per the germline V gene, CDR1 is MDHEN and CDR2 is SYDVKM. The CDR3 is 17 amino acids. V trimming: 10 bases; J trimming: 4 bases; junction bases outside the gene matches: 19. Here the CDR3 reads CATRGGGGGPENQPQHF. Written as DNA, the CDR3 is TGTGCCACCCGGGGGGGAGGGGGCGGACCGGAAAATCAGCCCCAGCATTTT.

The table lists this clone with a count of one. This chain connects TRBV5-5 to TRBJ2-2; 10 bases line up with TRBD2. The J segment lost 1 base and the V segment lost 0 bases, leaving 9 bases of the junction unmatched. Germline V gene lookup returns CDR1 SGHKS and CDR2 YYEKEE (reference sequence). This CDR3 has 19 residues. The CDR3 region has the DNA TGTGCCAGCAGCTTGGACCCTCCATCTAGCGGGGGGAACACCGGGGAGCTGTTTTTT. The encoded protein is CASSLDPPSSGGNTGELFF.

This sequence joins TRBV10-3 and TRBJ2-3, with 9 positions matching TRBD2. CDR1 is ENHRY and CDR2 is SYGVKD in the germline V gene. With 5 bases clipped from V and 1 base from J, the junction kept 10 bases outside the gene matches. CDR3 length: 17 residues. CDR3 sequence: CAISRGDSGGGTDTQYF. In DNA, the CDR3 is TGTGCCATCAGTCGGGGGGATAGCGGGGGAGGCACAGATACGCAGTATTTT.

The chain links TRBV3-1 (or the pseudogene TRBV3-2) to TRBJ1-6, with unresolved D. CDR3 size: 13 residues. Trimming shortened V by 3 bases and J by 9 bases, and 9 bases separated the two germline ends. Germline lookup yields CDR1 LGHDT and CDR2 YNNKEL (reference sequence). CDR3 sequence (DNA): TGTGCCAGCAGCCAGGGCCCAGGTTCACCCCTCCACTTT. It is translated as CASSQGPGSPLHF.

The V call is TRBV5-1, the J call TRBJ1-3; D might be TRBD1 (5 bases). This CDR3 comprises 15 residues. Deletions cut 0 bases from V and 3 bases from J, with 10 bases between. Germline lookup yields CDR1 SGHRS and CDR2 YFSETQ. This CDR3 reads CASSLDGAHGNTIYF. DNA of the CDR3: TGCGCCAGCAGCTTGGATGGGGCCCATGGAAACACCATATATTTT.

The chain uses TRBV6-7 and TRBJ2-1; 7 bases align to TRBD1. TRBV6-7 is an ORF for which the function is uncertain. After removal of 3 bases from V and 2 bases from J, the junction contained 10 bases not matched to a gene. The CDR3 has 17 residues. CDR3 DNA sequence: TGTGCCAGCAGTTATTTTCCTGACAGGGACCCCTACAATGAGCAGTTCTTC. It translates to CASSYFPDRDPYNEQFF.

V gene TRBV28 combines with J gene TRBJ2-7, with 9 positions matching TRBD2. Trimming cost V 6 bases and J 2 bases; bases outside gene matches: 5. The CDR3 is made up of 14 amino acids. Germline-derived CDR1 and CDR2 are MDHEN and SYDVKM. CDR3 sequence reads: CASRSASGAYEQYV. The CDR3 coding sequence is TGTGCCAGCAGATCGGCTAGCGGGGCCTACGAGCAGTACGTC.

CDR3 amino acids: CASSPHRDGSDTQYF. CDR3 nucleotide sequence: TGTGCCAGCAGCCCTCACAGGGATGGATCAGATACGCAGTATTTT. This chain connects TRBV3-1 (or the pseudogene TRBV3-2) to TRBJ2-3; maybe TRBD1 (6 bases). There are 15 residues in the CDR3. V lost 4 bases to trimming and J lost 4 bases, with 15 bases between them. CDR1 and CDR2 from the germline V gene are LGHDT and YNNKEL (reference sequence).

The CDR3, as DNA: TGCGCCAGCAGCTTGGGATCATCCAGCACTGAAGCTTTCTTT. Translated, it gives CASSLGSSSTEAFF. J is TRBJ1-1 and V is TRBV5-1, with D unresolved. V was shortened by 0 bases and J by 4 bases, with 10 bases between the two germline ends. CDR3 length equals 14 residues. CDR1 is SGHRS and CDR2 is YFSETQ in the germline V gene.

The V call is TRBV6-5, the J call TRBJ2-5; 11 nucleotides agree with TRBD1. The CDR3 runs 15 residues. After removal of 0 bases from V and 4 bases from J, the junction contained 1 base not matched to a gene. Germline V gene sequence: CDR1 MNHEY, CDR2 SVGAGI. The CDR3: CASSYSGQGAETQYF. In DNA form, the CDR3 reads TGTGCCAGCAGTTACTCAGGACAGGGGGCAGAGACCCAGTACTTC.

CDR3 DNA sequence: TGTGCCACCAGTGGCGCGATTGGGCCCTATACGCAGTATTTT. This encodes CATSGAIGPYTQYF. The chain uses TRBV24-1 and TRBJ2-3; D not resolved. The V and J ends lost 5 bases and 7 bases respectively, with 15 bases between them. The CDR3 spans 14 residues. Germline V gives CDR1 KGHDR, CDR2 SFDVKD.

The rearrangement links TRBV11-2 to TRBJ2-7; 7 nucleotides line up with TRBD1. Per germline, CDR1 SGHAT and CDR2 FQNNGV. Trimming cost V 0 bases and J 2 bases; bases outside gene matches: 10. This CDR3 has 17 residues. DNA for the CDR3: TGTGCCAGCAGCTTAGAGGCGCTACAGGGGACAGCCTACGAGCAGTACGTC. Residues: CASSLEALQGTAYEQYV.

The chain links TRBV2 to TRBJ2-7, with 11 bases matching TRBD2. V lost 6 bases to trimming and J lost 3 bases; unmatched junction nucleotides: 10. Germline CDR1 is SNHLY and CDR2 is FYNNEI. The CDR3 sequence is 16 residues long. The CDR3 spells CASRVPGTSGYYEQYV. DNA for the CDR3: TGTGCCAGCAGGGTTCCCGGGACTAGCGGCTACTACGAGCAGTACGTC.

The chain links TRBV5-1 to TRBJ2-1, with D uncertain. CDR3 size: 15 residues. Germline CDR1 reads SGHRS; CDR2 reads YFSETQ. Trimming shortened V by 0 bases and J by 2 bases, and 9 bases separated the two germline ends. The CDR3 DNA reads TGCGCCAGCAGCTTGGAGCTAGGTACCTACAATGAGCAGTTCTTC. Translated: CASSLELGTYNEQFF.

The chain couples TRBV4-3 to TRBJ2-3; maybe TRBD1 (6 bases). The V gene lost 0 bases and the J gene lost 2 bases, with 12 bases spanning the gap. Germline CDR1 LGHNA, CDR2 YSLEER. The CDR3 sequence is 16 residues long. The CDR3 here is CASSQDRQGTTDTQYF. The CDR3 nucleotides read TGCGCCAGCAGCCAAGACCGGCAGGGGACCACAGATACGCAGTATTTT.

J is TRBJ2-1 and V is TRBV19, with a tentative D call TRBD1 (5 bases). This CDR3 has 15 residues. V was shortened by 7 bases and J by 1 base, with 14 bases between the two germline ends. From germline, CDR1 is LNHDA and CDR2 SQIVND (reference sequence). CDR3 region: CASTPGQGSYNEQFF. The CDR3 coding sequence is TGTGCCAGTACCCCAGGGCAGGGATCCTACAATGAGCAGTTCTTC.

This clone turned up a few times. The chain employs TRBV5-1 and TRBJ1-4, with TRBD1 as a possible D gene (6 bases). Trimming stripped 3 bases from V and 1 base from J, with 16 bases between. Germline assignment: CDR1 SGHRS and CDR2 YFSETQ. The CDR3 loop spans 17 amino acids. Written as DNA, the CDR3 is TGCGCCAGCAGCTCCTTTGGGGGCGGAGAAACTAATGAAAAACTGTTTTTT. This encodes CASSSFGGGETNEKLFF.